This entry lists 15 T cell receptor beta chains sequenced from one sample in a study of cytomegalovirus exposure and HLA in healthy donors. The data were produced by immunoSEQ multiplex PCR, yet TCRdb's version contains in-frame clones alone and is incomplete. This sample has more than 140,000 clones, with roughly 91% found just once. The sequenced sample consisted of PBMCs. The origin of the receptors is a woman younger than 30 in good health and CMV-seropositive.

The V call is TRBV9, the J call TRBJ2-7, with 7 bases lining up with TRBD2. Per the germline V gene, CDR1 is SGDLS and CDR2 is YYNGEE. The CDR3 is made up of 16 amino acids. The V and J ends lost 3 bases and 7 bases, in that order; junction bases with no gene match: 16. CDR3 protein: CASSGGAREAPGEQYF. For the CDR3, the DNA is TGTGCCAGCAGCGGAGGGGCTCGGGAGGCCCCTGGGGAGCAGTACTTC.

The chain carries TRBV25-1 and TRBJ2-5, with D unresolved. CDR3 length: 12 residues. Germline V gene lookup returns CDR1 MGHDK and CDR2 SYGVNS. V lost 4 bases and J 13 bases, leaving 16 bases between the germline ends. In DNA, the CDR3 is TGTGCCAGCAGTGGACCAACAGCCATACCGTACTTC. The encoded protein is CASSGPTAIPYF.

The chain combines TRBV27 with TRBJ2-3; TRBD2 agrees at 7 bases. This CDR3 is 16 amino acids long. Germline CDR1 MNHEY, CDR2 SMNVEV (reference sequence). J lost 1 base, V lost 6 bases, and 10 bases had no gene match. For the CDR3, the DNA is TGTGCCAGCAGCCCGCCACCCCTAGCGGGCACAGATACGCAGTATTTT. Its protein is CASSPPPLAGTDTQYF.

The gene calls are TRBV11-3 and TRBJ2-7; 10 bases align to TRBD1. Germline values: CDR1 SGHNT, CDR2 YENEEA. The V segment lost 8 bases and the J segment 7 bases; nucleotides outside the gene matches: 8. There are 13 residues in the CDR3. CDR3 nucleotides: TGTGCCAGCGCTCGACAGGGGGCGGGGGAGCAGTACTTC. Its protein product is CASARQGAGEQYF.

The rearrangement uses TRBV11-2 and TRBJ2-1; TRBD2 matches 10 bases. The CDR3 contains 16 residues. Trimming removed 5 bases from V and 7 bases from J; junction bases left unmatched: 11. Germline CDR1 reads SGHAT; CDR2 reads FQNNGV. The CDR3 loop is CASSTGTSVRWNEQFF. In DNA, the CDR3 is TGTGCCAGCAGCACCGGGACTAGCGTAAGGTGGAATGAGCAGTTCTTC.

The chain combines TRBV9 with TRBJ2-7; TRBD2 is a possible D gene (6 bases). The CDR3 runs 16 residues. CDR1 is SGDLS, CDR2 YYNGEE, per germline. The V end lost 4 bases, the J end lost 2 bases, and 19 bases lay between the germline ends. In DNA form, the CDR3 reads TGTGCCAGCAGCCCCCGGTTTGGGACTTTGACCTACGAGCAGTACTTC. Its protein product is CASSPRFGTLTYEQYF.

This rearrangement joins TRBV4-3 to TRBJ2-1, with a possible D match to TRBD2 (6 bases). The CDR3 is 16 amino acids. CDR1 and CDR2 (germline): LGHNA, YSLEER. The ends were cut back, 1 base at V and 2 bases at J, with 12 bases in the middle. The CDR3 protein is CASSQVGGTAYNEQFF. The CDR3 bases are TGCGCCAGCAGCCAAGTTGGGGGGACCGCCTACAATGAGCAGTTCTTC.

This chain joins TRBV7-2 and TRBJ2-7; D is undetermined. The germline CDR1 and CDR2 sequences are SGHTA and FQGNSA. The V and J ends lost 7 bases and 3 bases respectively, with 13 bases between them. CDR3 length: 13 residues. Written as DNA, the CDR3 is TGTGCCAGCAACCACCCACAGATCTACGAGCAGTACTTC. It translates to CASNHPQIYEQYF. The entire variable domain, with the rest obtained from reference TRBV7-2 and TRBJ2-7, is as follows: GAGVSQSPSNKVTEKGKDVELRCDPISGHTALYWYRQSLGQGLEFLIYFQGNSAPDKSGLPSDRFSAERTGGSVSTLTIQRTQQEDSAVYLCASNHPQIYEQYFGPGTRLTVT.

The V gene is TRBV9, the J gene TRBJ2-5, with 8 bases fitting TRBD2. V gave up 6 bases and J gave up 4 bases; unmatched junction bases: 14. Germline-derived CDR1 and CDR2 are SGDLS and YYNGEE. This CDR3 contains 16 residues. In nucleotides, the CDR3 is TGTGCCAGCACCCACTTAGCGGGGACCCTTCGAGAGACCCAGTACTTC. It codes for CASTHLAGTLRETQYF. Full variable domain (remainder filled in from reference TRBV9 and TRBJ2-5): DSGVTQTPKHLITATGQRVTLRCSPRSGDLSVYWYQQSLDQGLQFLIQYYNGEERAKGNILERFSAQQFPDLHSELNLSSLELGDSALYFCASTHLAGTLRETQYFGPGTRLLVL.

The chain is built from TRBV2 and TRBJ2-7; D unclear. This CDR3 is built from 10 residues. The V and J ends lost 8 bases and 6 bases respectively, with 8 bases between them. Germline loops: CDR1 SNHLY, CDR2 FYNNEI. CDR3 amino acids: CASGPLEQYF. CDR3 sequence (DNA): TGTGCCAGCGGCCCCCTCGAGCAGTACTTC.

The V gene is TRBV6-6, the J gene TRBJ1-1; possible D gene TRBD1, 5 bases. Germline values: CDR1 MNHNY, CDR2 SVGAGI (reference sequence). The CDR3 runs to 13 residues. Trimming removed 0 bases at V and 6 bases at J, with 8 bases between. The CDR3 loop is CASSYSQGPEAFF. Written as DNA, the CDR3 is TGTGCCAGCAGTTACTCCCAGGGTCCTGAAGCTTTCTTT.

The chain combines TRBV5-6 with TRBJ2-5, with D maybe TRBD2 (7 bases). Germline values: CDR1 SGHDT, CDR2 YYEEEE. V lost 0 bases and J lost 5, with 17 bases in between. This CDR3 region has 16 residues. DNA of the CDR3: TGTGCCAGCAGCTTGGTGGGCCAGGGGCGGGGGGAGACCCAGTACTTC. Its protein is CASSLVGQGRGETQYF.

This clone was counted a single time. The chain joins TRBV25-1 to TRBJ2-2; TRBD1 agrees at 7 bases. This CDR3 spans 18 amino acids. The V segment lost 6 bases and the J segment 2 bases; nucleotides outside the gene matches: 15. Germline CDR1 reads MGHDK; CDR2 reads SYGVNS. The CDR3 is CASRTNPGGGINTGELFF. The CDR3 coding sequence is TGTGCCAGCAGAACCAATCCAGGGGGTGGGATTAACACCGGGGAGCTGTTTTTT.

This rearrangement joins TRBV7-9 to TRBJ1-2, with 8 bases fitting TRBD1. Germline CDR1 reads SEHNR; CDR2 reads FQNEAQ (reference sequence). With V trimmed by 0 bases and J by 0 bases, 3 bases remained unmatched. CDR3 size: 16 residues. The CDR3 DNA sequence: TGTGCCAGCAGCTTAGCGGGGACAGGAGCTAACTATGGCTACACCTTC. It specifies CASSLAGTGANYGYTF.

The chain couples TRBV2 to TRBJ2-1, with a tentative D call TRBD2 (6 bases). CDR3 length: 13 amino acids. Germline CDR1 is SNHLY and CDR2 is FYNNEI. V lost 7 bases to trimming and J lost 9 bases, with 16 bases between them. The CDR3 loop reads CASNLERRAEQFF. The CDR3 DNA sequence: TGTGCCAGCAACTTGGAGCGGAGGGCTGAGCAGTTCTTC.